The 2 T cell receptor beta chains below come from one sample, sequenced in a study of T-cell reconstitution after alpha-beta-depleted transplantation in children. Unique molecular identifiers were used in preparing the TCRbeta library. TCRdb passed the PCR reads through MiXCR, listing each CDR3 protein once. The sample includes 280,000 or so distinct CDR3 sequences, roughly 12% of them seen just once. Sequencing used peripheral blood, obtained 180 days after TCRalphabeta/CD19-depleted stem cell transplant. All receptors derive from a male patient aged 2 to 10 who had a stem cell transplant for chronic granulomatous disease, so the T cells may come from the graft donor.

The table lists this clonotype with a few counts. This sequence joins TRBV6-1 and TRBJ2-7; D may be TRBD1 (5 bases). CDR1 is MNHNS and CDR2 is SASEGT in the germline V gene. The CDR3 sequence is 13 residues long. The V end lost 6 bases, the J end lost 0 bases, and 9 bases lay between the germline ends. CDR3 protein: CASSRTISYEQYF. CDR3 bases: TGTGCCAGCAGCCGGACAATCTCCTACGAGCAGTACTTC.

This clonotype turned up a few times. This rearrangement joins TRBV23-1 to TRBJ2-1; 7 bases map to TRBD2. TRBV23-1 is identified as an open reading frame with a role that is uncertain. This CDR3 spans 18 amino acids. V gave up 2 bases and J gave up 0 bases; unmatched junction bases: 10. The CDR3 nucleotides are TGCGCCAGCAGTCAACCACGATCGGGGGGAAGCTCCTACAATGAGCAGTTCTTC. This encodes CASSQPRSGGSSYNEQFF.